This T cell receptor beta chain emerged from a study of blood T cell repertoires in COVID-19. Study at large: Samples representing acute and convalescent COVID-19 were sourced from the United States, Italy and Spain. From T cells, B-cell-depleted T cells, or PBMCs came the material, which was cDNA or gDNA.

Original handling: The authors estimated nucleated cell counts from reference gene primer amplification. Some clones are missing from TCRdb's copy, which holds only in-frame ones; the method was immunoSEQ multiplex PCR. V, J and clone size derive from that table, while D and trimming were established from the DNA sequence. The profile shows some 35,000 clones, more than 75% of them singletons. The germline V gene has CDR1 LGHDT and CDR2 YNNKEL (reference sequence). The CDR3 length is 17 residues. J gave up 4 bases and V 0 bases, and 8 bases lay outside the gene matches. The sample comprised peripheral blood. The chain links TRBV3-1 (or the pseudogene TRBV3-2) to TRBJ2-5; 10 positions match TRBD1. This TCR was recovered from a man at least 80 years old with acute or convalescent COVID-19. The DNA of the CDR3 is TGTGCCAGCAGCCAAGAAAGCGACAGGGGGCGCGGAGAGACCCAGTACTTC. It yields the protein CASSQESDRGRGETQYF.